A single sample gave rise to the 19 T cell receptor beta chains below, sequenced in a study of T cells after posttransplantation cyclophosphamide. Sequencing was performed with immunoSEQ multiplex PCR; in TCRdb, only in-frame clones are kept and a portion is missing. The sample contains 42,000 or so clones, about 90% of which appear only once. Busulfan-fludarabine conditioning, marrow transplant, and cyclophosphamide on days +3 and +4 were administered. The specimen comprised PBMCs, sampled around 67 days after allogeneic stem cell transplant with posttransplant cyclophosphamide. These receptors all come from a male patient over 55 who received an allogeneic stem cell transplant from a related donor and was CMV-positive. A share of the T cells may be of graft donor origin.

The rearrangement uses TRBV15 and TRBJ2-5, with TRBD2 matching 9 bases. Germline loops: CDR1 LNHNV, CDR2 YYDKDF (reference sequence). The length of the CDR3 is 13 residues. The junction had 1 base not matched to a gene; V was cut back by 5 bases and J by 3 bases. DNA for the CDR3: TGTGCCACCAGCCAGCGGGGGGAAGAGACCCAGTACTTC. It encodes CATSQRGEETQYF.

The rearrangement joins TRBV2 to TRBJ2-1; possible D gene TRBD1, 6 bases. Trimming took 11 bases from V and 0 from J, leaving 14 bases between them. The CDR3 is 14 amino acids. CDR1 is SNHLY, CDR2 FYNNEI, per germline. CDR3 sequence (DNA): TGTGCCGGGGCGAGGGGGACCTCCTACAATGAGCAGTTCTTC. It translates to CAGARGTSYNEQFF.

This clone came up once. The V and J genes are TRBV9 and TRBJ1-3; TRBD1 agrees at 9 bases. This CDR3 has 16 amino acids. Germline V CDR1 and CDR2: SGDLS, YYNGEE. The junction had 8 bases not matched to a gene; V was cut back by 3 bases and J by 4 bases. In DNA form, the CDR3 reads TGTGCCAGCAGCGCCGGACTCGGACAGGGGGGAAACACCATATATTTT. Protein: CASSAGLGQGGNTIYF. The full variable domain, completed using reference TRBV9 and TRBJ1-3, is DSGVTQTPKHLITATGQRVTLRCSPRSGDLSVYWYQQSLDQGLQFLIQYYNGEERAKGNILERFSAQQFPDLHSELNLSSLELGDSALYFCASSAGLGQGGNTIYFGEGSWLTVV.

The chain's CDR3 is CASSPGASGGSFTDTQYF. The CDR3 nucleotides read TGCGCCAGCAGCCCTGGGGCGAGCGGGGGGAGTTTCACAGATACGCAGTATTTT. The rearrangement uses TRBV5-1 and TRBJ2-3; 9 bases agree with TRBD2. Losses at the gene ends were 4 bases for V and 2 bases for J; bases not matched to a gene: 14. Germline CDR1 SGHRS, CDR2 YFSETQ. The CDR3 has 18 residues.

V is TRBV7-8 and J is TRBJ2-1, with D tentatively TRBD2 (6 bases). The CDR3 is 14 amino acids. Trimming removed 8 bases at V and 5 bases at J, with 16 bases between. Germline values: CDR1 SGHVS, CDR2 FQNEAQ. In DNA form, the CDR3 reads TGTGCCAGCGGACAACGACTAGGGAACAATGAGCAGTTCTTC. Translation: CASGQRLGNNEQFF.

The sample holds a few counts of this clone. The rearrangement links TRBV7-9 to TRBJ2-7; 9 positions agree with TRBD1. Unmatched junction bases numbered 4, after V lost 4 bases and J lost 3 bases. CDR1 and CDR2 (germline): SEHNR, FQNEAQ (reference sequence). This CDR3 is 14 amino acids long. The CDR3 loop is CASSSPGQGYEQYF. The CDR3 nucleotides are TGTGCCAGCAGCTCACCGGGACAGGGCTACGAGCAGTACTTC.

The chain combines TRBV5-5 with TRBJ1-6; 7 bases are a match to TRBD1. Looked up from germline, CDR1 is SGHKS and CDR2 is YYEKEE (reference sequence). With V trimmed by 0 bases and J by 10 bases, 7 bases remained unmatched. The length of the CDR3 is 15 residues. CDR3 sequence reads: CASSLVGQGDSPLHF. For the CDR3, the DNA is TGTGCCAGCAGCTTGGTCGGCCAGGGGGACTCACCCCTCCACTTT. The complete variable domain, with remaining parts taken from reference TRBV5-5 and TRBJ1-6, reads DAGVTQSPTHLIKTRGQQVTLRCSPISGHKSVSWYQQVLGQGPQFIFQYYEKEERGRGNFPDRFSARQFPNYSSELNVNALLLGDSALYLCASSLVGQGDSPLHFGNGTRLTVT.

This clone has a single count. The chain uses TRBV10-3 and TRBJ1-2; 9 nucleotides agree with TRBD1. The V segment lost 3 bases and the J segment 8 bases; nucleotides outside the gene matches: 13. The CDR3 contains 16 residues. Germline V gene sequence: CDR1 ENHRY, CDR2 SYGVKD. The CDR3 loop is CAISDTAGQGGGGYTF. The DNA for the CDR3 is TGTGCCATCAGTGATACGGCGGGACAGGGTGGGGGGGGCTACACCTTC.

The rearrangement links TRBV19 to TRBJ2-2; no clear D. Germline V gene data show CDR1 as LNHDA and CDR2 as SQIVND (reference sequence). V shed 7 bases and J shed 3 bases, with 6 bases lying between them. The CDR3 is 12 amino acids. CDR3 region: CASKRDTGELFF. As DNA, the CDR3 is TGTGCCAGTAAGAGAGACACCGGGGAGCTGTTTTTT.

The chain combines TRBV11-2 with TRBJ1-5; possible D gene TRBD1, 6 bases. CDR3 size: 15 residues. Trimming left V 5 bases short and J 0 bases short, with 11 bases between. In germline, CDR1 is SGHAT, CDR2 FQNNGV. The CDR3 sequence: CASSQGHYSNQPQHF. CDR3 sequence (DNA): TGTGCCAGCAGCCAGGGACATTATAGCAATCAGCCCCAGCATTTT.

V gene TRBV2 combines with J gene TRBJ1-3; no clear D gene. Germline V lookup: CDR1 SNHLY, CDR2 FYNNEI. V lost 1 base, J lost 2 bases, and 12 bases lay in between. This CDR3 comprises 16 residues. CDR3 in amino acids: CASSEGQALAGNTIYF. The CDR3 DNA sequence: TGTGCCAGCAGTGAAGGGCAGGCGCTGGCTGGAAACACCATATATTTT.

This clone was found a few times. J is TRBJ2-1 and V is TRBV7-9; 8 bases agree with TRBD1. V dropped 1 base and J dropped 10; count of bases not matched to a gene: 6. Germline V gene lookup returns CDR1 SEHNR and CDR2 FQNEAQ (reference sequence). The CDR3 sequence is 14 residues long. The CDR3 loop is CASSLVAGGGEQFF. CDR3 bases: TGTGCCAGCAGCTTAGTGGCAGGGGGCGGGGAGCAGTTCTTC.

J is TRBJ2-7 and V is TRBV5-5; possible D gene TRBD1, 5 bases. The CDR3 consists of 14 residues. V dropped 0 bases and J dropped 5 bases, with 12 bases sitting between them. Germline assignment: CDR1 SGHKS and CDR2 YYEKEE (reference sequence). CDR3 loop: CASSLADDRHEQYV. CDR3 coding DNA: TGTGCCAGCAGCTTGGCCGATGACAGACACGAGCAGTACGTC.

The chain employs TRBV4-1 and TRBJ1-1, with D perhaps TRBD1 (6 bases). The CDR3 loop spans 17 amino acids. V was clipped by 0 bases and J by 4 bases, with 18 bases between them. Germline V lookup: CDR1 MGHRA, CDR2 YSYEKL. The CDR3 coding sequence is TGCGCCAGCAGCCAAGAGAAGGGTCCAGGGGTGTTCACTGAAGCTTTCTTT. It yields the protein CASSQEKGPGVFTEAFF.

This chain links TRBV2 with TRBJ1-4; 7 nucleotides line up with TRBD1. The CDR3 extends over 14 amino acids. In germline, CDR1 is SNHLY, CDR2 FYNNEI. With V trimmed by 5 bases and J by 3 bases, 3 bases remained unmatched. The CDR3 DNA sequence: TGTGCCAGCAGTCTGGACAGGTCTAATGAAAAACTGTTTTTT. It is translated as CASSLDRSNEKLFF.

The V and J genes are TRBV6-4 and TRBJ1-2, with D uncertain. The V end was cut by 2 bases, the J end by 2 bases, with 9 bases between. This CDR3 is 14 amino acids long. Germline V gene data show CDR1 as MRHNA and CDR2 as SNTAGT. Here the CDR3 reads CASSDEFRNYGYTF. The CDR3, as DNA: TGTGCCAGCAGTGACGAATTCAGGAACTATGGCTACACCTTC.

CDR3 loop: CASSRPGQGAALDTGELFF. DNA of the CDR3: TGTGCCAGCAGCCGACCGGGACAGGGGGCTGCCCTTGACACCGGGGAGCTGTTTTTT. This rearrangement joins TRBV4-2 to TRBJ2-2; 12 bases are shared with TRBD1. The CDR3 is 19 residues long. Germline CDR1 LGHNA, CDR2 YNFKEQ. Losses at the gene ends were 4 bases for V and 3 bases for J; bases not matched to a gene: 12.

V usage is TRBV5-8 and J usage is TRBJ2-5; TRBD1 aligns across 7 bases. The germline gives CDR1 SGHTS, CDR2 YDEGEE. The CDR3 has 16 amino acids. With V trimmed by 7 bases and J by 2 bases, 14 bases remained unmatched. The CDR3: CASGLRPWDRQETQYF. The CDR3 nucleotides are TGTGCCAGCGGCCTACGACCCTGGGACAGACAAGAGACCCAGTACTTC.

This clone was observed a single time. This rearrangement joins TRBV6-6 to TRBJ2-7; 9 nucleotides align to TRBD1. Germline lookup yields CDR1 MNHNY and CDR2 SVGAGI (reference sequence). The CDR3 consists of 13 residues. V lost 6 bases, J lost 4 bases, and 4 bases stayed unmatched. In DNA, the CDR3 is TGTGCCAGCAGGACCGGGACAGGGTACGAGCAGTACTTC. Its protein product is CASRTGTGYEQYF.